A selection of T cell receptor beta chains follows, all from one sample in a study of blood T cell repertoires in COVID-19. Measured with immunoSEQ multiplex PCR; TCRdb has only the in-frame clones, and not every one. The sample records 100,000 or so clones, around 84% being singletons. Sample: peripheral blood. Source of these receptors: a man aged 65-85 years with active or convalescent COVID-19. The conserved cysteine and the conserved F or W are not part of the CDR3 here. The D gene is left open where the match is weak.

d_call	v_call	j_call	cdr3_aa
-	TRBV6-5	TRBJ1-6	ASSYSAGLGSPLH
-	TRBV11-2	TRBJ1-3	ASSPQVSSGNTIY
TRBD2	TRBV3-1/TRBV3-2	TRBJ2-7	ASSQARSGLAGVQEQY
-	TRBV4-3	TRBJ1-1	ASSQITGGWTEAF
-	TRBV18	TRBJ1-5	ASSPSTGMGNQPQH
-	TRBV30	TRBJ2-1	AWTGSSYNEQF
-	TRBV19	TRBJ1-5	ASSAASGHGNQPQH
-	TRBV10-3	TRBJ2-5	AISVGGQETQY
-	TRBV9	TRBJ2-3	ASSVGGPTDTQY
-	TRBV11-2	TRBJ1-3	ASSNIPGVGNTIY
TRBD1	TRBV4-3	TRBJ2-6	ASSQDLAGGVTGANVLT
-	TRBV5-6	TRBJ2-2	ASSLIAGSTGELF
TRBD2	TRBV7-2	TRBJ2-3	ASEGGGPSFLYTDTQY
-	TRBV5-1	TRBJ2-1	ASSLDGGWNEQF
TRBD2	TRBV27	TRBJ2-2	ASSLMQRGPSNTGELF
TRBD1	TRBV6-5	TRBJ1-1	ASSYSTGDREAF
TRBD1	TRBV7-3	TRBJ2-6	ASSRQGSGANVLT
-	TRBV5-6	TRBJ1-2	ASSLVRGNYGYT
-	TRBV5-1	TRBJ1-1	ASSFGGTEAF
-	TRBV30	TRBJ1-2	AWSPMSGGYT
TRBD2	TRBV7-2	TRBJ2-3	ASSLARTSGGADTQY
-	TRBV5-4	TRBJ2-5	ASSFPDRQETQY
TRBD2	TRBV5-4	TRBJ2-5	ASSLGTSGGDYQETQY
TRBD2	TRBV7-8	TRBJ2-5	ASSSGSGGAQTQY
TRBD1	TRBV6-5	TRBJ1-2	ASSTPGTGGSGYT
-	TRBV4-1	TRBJ1-5	ASSQVGGPPNQPQH
TRBD1	TRBV7-9	TRBJ1-2	ASSEGTAGYGYT
-	TRBV2	TRBJ1-2	ASRVRQLNYGYT
TRBD1	TRBV9	TRBJ2-4	ASSGRDRGRENIQY
-	TRBV7-3	TRBJ1-3	ASSPGGARNTIY
TRBD1	TRBV4-1	TRBJ2-3	ASSQGRRGLDTQY
TRBD1	TRBV19	TRBJ2-7	ASSGPRGPYEQY
-	TRBV5-4	TRBJ1-3	ASRPQGSGNTIY
TRBD1	TRBV9	TRBJ1-1	ASSSWTGSGAEAF
-	TRBV14	TRBJ1-3	ASSQRGVRNTIY
TRBD2	TRBV19	TRBJ2-1	ASRPPGGVYNEQF
-	TRBV5-1	TRBJ2-2	ASSRTGAHTGELF
-	TRBV19	TRBJ2-5	ASSPQLGETQY
TRBD1	TRBV5-1	TRBJ2-7	ASSYGTGVVYEQY
-	TRBV7-3	TRBJ1-1	ASSLRGDTEAF
TRBD1	TRBV7-2	TRBJ2-1	ASSLRRGQGLDEQF